The sequence of this TCR beta chain was determined in a study of T-cell reconstitution after alpha-beta-depleted transplantation in children. Comment on this clonotype: The antigen is unknown.

General study points: Approximately two months post-transplant, alpha-beta T cells reportedly originated from several hundred expanded graft clones. Hyperexpanded clones declined; after one year, newly produced T cells mostly supplied diversity. Some patients showed high day-60 TCRbeta diversity, which derived from surviving recipient T cells and thymic progenitors.

Trimming took 5 bases from V and 8 from J, leaving 12 bases between them. The CDR3 extends over 12 amino acids. This sample's TCRbeta library carried unique molecular identifier barcodes. TCRdb called the PCR reads again in MiXCR, with one record for every CDR3 protein. The sample shows under 50,000 distinct CDR3 sequences, 52% of them seen only once. J is TRBJ1-2 and V is TRBV12-3 or TRBV12-4; a weak D match, TRBD1 (5 bases). The source of this sequence is a boy younger than two with SCID, due to receive a stem cell transplant. The specimen was peripheral blood, collected before TCRalphabeta/CD19-depleted stem cell transplant. CDR3 in DNA: TGTGCCAGCAGTGGGGGGGATAAGGGCTACACCTTC. As protein: CASSGGDKGYTF.